This paragraph covers one TCR beta chain sequence. The sample originates from a study of blood T cell repertoires in COVID-19. Germline CDR1 is LGHNA and CDR2 is YSLEER. This CDR3 has 16 residues. The trim removed 1 base at V and 6 bases at J, leaving 7 bases unmatched. In the original processing: The assay estimated nucleated cells by amplifying reference gene primers. Method: immunoSEQ multiplex PCR; TCRdb's copy keeps in-frame clones and lacks some. V, J and clone size derive from that table, while D and trimming were established from the DNA sequence. Here the sample spans about 210,000 clones, about 91% being singletons. The participants were between roughly 18 and 89 years old and came from roughly 24 US areas.

The origin of this receptor is a woman aged 40 to 50 with acute COVID-19. The sample taken for sequencing was PBMCs or T cells enriched from blood (not recorded which). The chain has TRBV4-3 and TRBJ2-3; 10 bases are a match to TRBD2. CDR3 bases: TGCGCCAGCAGCCAAGCTAGGCTAGCGGGGGAGGATACGCAGTATTTT. Amino acid sequence: CASSQARLAGEDTQYF.